The T cell receptor (beta chain) under discussion was sequenced for a study of T cell responses to AZD1222 COVID-19 vaccine. Overall study results and limits: Sampled repertoires all dated from after the peak T cell response. Just a handful of AZD1222 recipients were seropositive at baseline. Females outnumbered males among donors, who were mostly white British; clonal diversity was possibly underestimated.

As for this clone: The antigen is unknown.

The data were produced by immunoSEQ multiplex PCR, yet TCRdb's version contains in-frame clones alone and is incomplete. The sample shows 150,000 to 200,000 clones, 94% of them seen only once. Germline trimming cut 6 bases from V and 0 bases from J; bases unmatched to any gene: 16. The germline V gene encodes CDR1 SQVTM and CDR2 ANQGSEA. CDR3 length equals 17 residues. Second-dose groups at about 4 or about 12 weeks were pooled. The TCR was taken from an adult who received the AZD1222 COVID-19 vaccine. The sequenced sample was peripheral blood, obtained 28 days after the second AZD1222 dose. The genes are TRBV29-1 and TRBJ1-1, with TRBD1 matching over 7 bases. The CDR3 reads CSVPAGTELYMNTEAFF. In DNA form, the CDR3 reads TGCAGCGTACCCGCTGGGACAGAACTATACATGAACACTGAAGCTTTCTTT.